This TCR beta chain was recorded in a study of molecular identifiers for immune sequencing clone quantification. Study as a whole: In replicates, RNA from approximately 22,000 or 94,000 naive CD8 cells was split five ways, four sequenced.

General study findings and limits: In naive cells, clones above 20 RNA copies held under 1% of molecules, whereas in effector cells they held over 98%.

In its sample, this clonotype was seen a few times. What it binds is not known. Trimming removed 4 bases at V and 0 bases at J, with 9 bases between. This CDR3 spans 14 amino acids. Germline V gene data show CDR1 as MGHRA and CDR2 as YSYEKL. TCRdb re-derived calls from the PCR reads in MiXCR, one entry per CDR3 protein. The sample holds 490,000 or so distinct CDR3 sequences, over 20% seen once. Sequencing used naive CD8+ T cells from blood, with Jurkat cell RNA spiked in. As for subset: FACS-sorted CD8+CD4-CCR7+CD45RA+ naive T cells. V and J are TRBV4-1 and TRBJ1-1; D uncertain. This TCR was sampled from a human donor in good health. Some libraries in this study had Jurkat cell RNA spiked in. In DNA, the CDR3 is TGCGCCAGCAGCCCGGTGGGCATGAACACTGAAGCTTTCTTT. This encodes CASSPVGMNTEAFF.